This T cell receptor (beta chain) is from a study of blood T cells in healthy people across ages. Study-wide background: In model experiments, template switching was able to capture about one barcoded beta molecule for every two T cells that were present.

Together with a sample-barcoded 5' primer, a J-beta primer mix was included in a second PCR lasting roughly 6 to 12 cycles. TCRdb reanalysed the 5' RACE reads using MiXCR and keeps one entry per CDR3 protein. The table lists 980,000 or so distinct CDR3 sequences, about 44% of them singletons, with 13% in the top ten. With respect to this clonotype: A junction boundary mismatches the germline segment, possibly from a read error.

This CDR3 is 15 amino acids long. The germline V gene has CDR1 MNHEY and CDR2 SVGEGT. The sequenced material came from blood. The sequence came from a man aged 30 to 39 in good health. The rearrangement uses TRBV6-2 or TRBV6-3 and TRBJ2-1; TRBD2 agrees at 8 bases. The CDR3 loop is CASTYGGAFRNEQFF. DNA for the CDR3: TGTGCCAGCACTTACGGGGGGGCCTTTCGCAATGAGCAGTTCTTC.